The clone carrying this T cell receptor beta chain was detected many times. Its specificity is unknown. Trimming cost V 0 bases and J 3 bases, with 14 bases left between them. This CDR3 is 15 amino acids long. Germline V CDR1 and CDR2: GTSNPN, SVGIG (reference sequence). These data come from a study of tumor and adjacent non-tumor tissue in lung cancer. For the study at large: Samples averaged roughly 4.2 million productive TCRbeta reads each.

General observations from the study: Compared with tumor, normal lung showed significantly lower TCR diversity.

RNA was extracted from bulk tissue without any cell sorting. The library came from three nested PCR rounds adapted from ARM-PCR protocols. TCRdb re-analysed the multiplex PCR reads in MiXCR, keeping a single row per CDR3 protein. Of about 110,000 distinct CDR3 sequences listed, roughly 75% are singletons. The chain couples TRBV30 to TRBJ1-2; a possible D gene is TRBD1 (6 bases). The TCR sequence derives from an older woman with non-small cell lung cancer. Specimen: lung tumor tissue. CDR3 nucleotide sequence: TGTGCCTGGAGTGTAAGGGGGGCGCAAGACTATGGCTACACCTTC. This encodes CAWSVRGAQDYGYTF. Using reference TRBV30 and TRBJ1-2 for the parts outside the CDR3, the full variable domain is SQTIHQWPATLVQPVGSPLSLECTVEGTSNPNLYWYRQAAGRGLQLLFYSVGIGQISSEVPQNLSASRPQDRQFILSSKKLLLSDSGFYLCAWSVRGAQDYGYTFGSGTRLTVV.